The text below deals with one T cell receptor beta chain. The data belong to a study of blood T cell repertoires in COVID-19. Study summary: COVID-19 samples collected from the United States, Italy and Spain covered acute and convalescent phases. Sources were T cells, B-cell-depleted T cells, or PBMCs; the material itself was cDNA or gDNA.

Here immunoSEQ multiplex PCR was the method, and the copy in TCRdb shows in-frame clones only, minus some. The table lists fewer than 300,000 clones, over 80% of them singletons. Deletions cut 0 bases from V and 8 bases from J, with 12 bases between. The germline gives CDR1 SGDLS, CDR2 YYNGEE. The CDR3 spans 14 residues. V gene TRBV9 combines with J gene TRBJ2-1; no clear D gene. This clonotype was sampled from a woman aged 45-59 years with COVID-19, enrolled during active disease. Input material: peripheral blood. CDR3 DNA: TGTGCCAGCAGCGTAGTGTCTAGTTCTGATGAGCAGTTCTTC. This sequence encodes CASSVVSSSDEQFF.